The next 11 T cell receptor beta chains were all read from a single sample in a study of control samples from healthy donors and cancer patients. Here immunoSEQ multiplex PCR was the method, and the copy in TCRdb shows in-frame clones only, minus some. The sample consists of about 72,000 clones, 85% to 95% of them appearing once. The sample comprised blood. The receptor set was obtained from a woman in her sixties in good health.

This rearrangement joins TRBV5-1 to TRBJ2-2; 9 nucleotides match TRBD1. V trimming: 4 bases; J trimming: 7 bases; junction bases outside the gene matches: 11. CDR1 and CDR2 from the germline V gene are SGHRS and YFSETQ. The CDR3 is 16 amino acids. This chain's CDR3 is CASSRPGTGFGGELFF. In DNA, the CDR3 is TGCGCCAGCAGCAGACCCGGGACAGGGTTTGGCGGGGAGCTGTTTTTT.

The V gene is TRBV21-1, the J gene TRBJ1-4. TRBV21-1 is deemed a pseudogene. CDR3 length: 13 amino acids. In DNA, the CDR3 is TGTGCCAGCAGCAAATCTACTAATGAAAAACTGTTTTTT. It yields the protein CASSKSTNEKLFF.

CDR3 protein: CASRGQGSSYEQYF. DNA of the CDR3: TGTGCCAGCAGAGGACAGGGAAGCTCCTACGAGCAGTACTTC. This chain uses TRBV5-6 with TRBJ2-7; 8 nucleotides match TRBD1. The V gene end was trimmed by 5 bases and the J gene end by 0 bases; junction bases not matched to a gene: 4. Germline assignment: CDR1 SGHDT and CDR2 YYEEEE. The CDR3 is 14 residues long.

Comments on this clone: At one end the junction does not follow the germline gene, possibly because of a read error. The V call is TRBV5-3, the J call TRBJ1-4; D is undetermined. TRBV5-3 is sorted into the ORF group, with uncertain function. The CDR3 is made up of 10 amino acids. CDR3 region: CARSYDLRQF. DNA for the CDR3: TGTGCCAGAAGTTACGACTTGCGCCAATTT.

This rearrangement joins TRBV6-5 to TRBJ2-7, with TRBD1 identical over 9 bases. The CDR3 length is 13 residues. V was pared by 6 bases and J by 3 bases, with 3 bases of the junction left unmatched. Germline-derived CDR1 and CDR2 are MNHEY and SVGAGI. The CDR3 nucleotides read TGTGCCAGCAGGGACAGGGGAAGCTACGAGCAGTACTTC. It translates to CASRDRGSYEQYF.

CDR3 in DNA: TGCGCCAGCAGCTGGGGGACTAGCGGGAGCAATGAGCAGTTCTTC. This sequence encodes CASSWGTSGSNEQFF. This rearrangement joins TRBV5-1 to TRBJ2-1, with 14 bases lining up with TRBD2. V lost 3 bases, J lost 6 bases, and 2 bases stayed unmatched. This CDR3 has 15 residues. Germline loops: CDR1 SGHRS, CDR2 YFSETQ.

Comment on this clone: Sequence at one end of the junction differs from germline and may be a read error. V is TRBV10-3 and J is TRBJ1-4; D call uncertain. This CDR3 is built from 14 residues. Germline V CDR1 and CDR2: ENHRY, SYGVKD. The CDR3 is CATSDFGGNEKLFF. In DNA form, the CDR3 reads TGTGCCACCAGTGATTTCGGCGGGAATGAAAAACTGTTTTTT.

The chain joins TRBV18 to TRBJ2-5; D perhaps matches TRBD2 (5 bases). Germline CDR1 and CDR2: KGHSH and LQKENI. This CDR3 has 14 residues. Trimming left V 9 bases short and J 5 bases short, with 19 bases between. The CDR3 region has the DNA TGTGCCAGTTTCGGAACAGAGAGGGTGGAGACCCAGTACTTC. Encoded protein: CASFGTERVETQYF.

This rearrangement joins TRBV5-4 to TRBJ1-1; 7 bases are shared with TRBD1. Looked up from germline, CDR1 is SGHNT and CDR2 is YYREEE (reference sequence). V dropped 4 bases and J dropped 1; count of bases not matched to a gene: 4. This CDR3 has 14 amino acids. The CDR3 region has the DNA TGTGCCAGCAGCGGGACAGCGGAGAACACTGAAGCTTTCTTT. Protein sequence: CASSGTAENTEAFF.

The DNA of the CDR3 is TGTGCCTACAGCAGACGGGTAGATGAAGCTTTCTTT. Its translation: CAYSRRVDEAFF. V usage is TRBV30 and J usage is TRBJ1-1, with no clear D. Germline CDR1 and CDR2: GTSNPN and SVGIG (reference sequence). The ends were cut back, 7 bases at V and 7 bases at J, with 16 bases in the middle. This CDR3 contains 12 residues.

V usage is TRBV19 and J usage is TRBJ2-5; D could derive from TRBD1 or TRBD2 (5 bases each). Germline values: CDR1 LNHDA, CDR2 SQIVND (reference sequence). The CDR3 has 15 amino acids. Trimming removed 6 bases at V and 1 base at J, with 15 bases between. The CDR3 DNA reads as TGTGCCAGTAGAATCCCCGGGACGCTCCAAGAGACCCAGTACTTC. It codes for CASRIPGTLQETQYF.